The next 25 T cell receptor beta chains were all read from a single sample in a study of prognosis after radiotherapy for stage I lung cancer. The genomic DNA TCR beta CDR3 region underwent two rounds of multiplex PCR. TRBV and TRBJ genes each had their own specific primers in first-round PCR. TCRdb reprocessed the multiplex PCR reads via MiXCR and lists one record per CDR3 protein. The table records around 15,000 distinct CDR3 sequences, 50% of them present only once. The sample was PBMCs, taken before or after stereotactic body radiation therapy (not recorded which). All receptors come from a donor of 50 years or more with non-small cell lung cancer.

Written as DNA, the CDR3 is TGTGCCAGCAGTTCCCCCGACAGGGGCCACGAGCAGTACTTC. This codes for CASSSPDRGHEQYF. The chain is built from TRBV27 and TRBJ2-7; 8 nucleotides agree with TRBD1. Germline lookup yields CDR1 MNHEY and CDR2 SMNVEV (reference sequence). The CDR3 extends over 14 amino acids. Losses at the gene ends were 4 bases for V and 5 bases for J; bases not matched to a gene: 7.

In its sample, this clonotype was seen many times. A much larger clone differs from this one at a single base, so this may be a read error. The chain uses TRBV6-5 and TRBJ2-1; weak D call: TRBD2 (7 bases). CDR1 MNHEY and CDR2 SVGAGI come from the germline V gene. The V end was cut by 4 bases, the J end by 8 bases, with 24 bases between. CDR3 length: 17 amino acids. The CDR3: CASSSLGEGGAGDEQFF. CDR3 coding DNA: TGTGCCAGCAGTTCCCTCGGAGAGGGGGGGGCAGGTGATGAGCAGTTCTTC.

Concerning this clonotype itself: A read error may account for a junction end that differs from germline. This chain connects TRBV6-1 to TRBJ2-6; TRBD1 might be the D (6 bases). Germline-derived CDR1 and CDR2 are MNHNS and SASEGT. The CDR3 sequence is 17 residues long. CDR3 bases: TGTGCCAGCAGTGAAGTCCGCAGGACCTCTGGGGACAACGTCCTGTCTTTC. This translates into CASSEVRRTSGDNVLSF.

The chain combines TRBV18 with TRBJ2-1; D is unresolved. V was shortened by 2 bases and J by 8 bases, with 22 bases between the two germline ends. CDR3 length equals 17 residues. Germline V gene lookup returns CDR1 KGHSH and CDR2 LQKENI. The CDR3, as DNA: TGTGCCAGCTCACCAATGCTAGAGTCAGACCGGGCCGATGAGCAGTTCTTC. Its protein is CASSPMLESDRADEQFF.

This clonotype has ten or more counts. The J gene is TRBJ1-3, the V gene TRBV20-1; D is ambiguous. The V and J ends lost 0 bases and 0 bases respectively, with 15 bases between them. There are 17 residues in the CDR3. CDR1 and CDR2 from the germline V gene are DFQATT and SNEGSKA (reference sequence). Here the CDR3 reads CSARDSRRLISGNTIYF. The CDR3 nucleotides are TGCAGTGCTAGAGACTCCCGTAGACTGATCTCTGGAAACACCATATATTTT.

This chain connects TRBV11-2 to TRBJ2-5, with unresolved D. Germline CDR1 SGHAT, CDR2 FQNNGV. CDR3 size: 11 residues. V was clipped by 2 bases and J by 5 bases, with 3 bases between them. CDR3 loop: CASSLNETQYF. In nucleotides, the CDR3 is TGTGCCAGCAGCTTAAACGAGACCCAGTACTTC.

This chain connects TRBV7-3 to TRBJ2-1; 9 bases are shared with TRBD1. This CDR3 region has 15 residues. CDR1 SGHTA and CDR2 FQGTGA come from the germline V gene. After removal of 0 bases from V and 4 bases from J, the junction contained 1 base not matched to a gene. CDR3 in amino acids: CASSLTGTGYNEQFF. The CDR3 nucleotides read TGTGCCAGCAGCTTAACGGGGACAGGGTACAATGAGCAGTTCTTC. Variable domain in full (rest from reference TRBV7-3 and TRBJ2-1): GAGVSQTPSNKVTEKGKYVELRCDPISGHTALYWYRQSLGQGPEFLIYFQGTGAADDSGLPNDRFFAVRPEGSVSTLKIQRTERGDSAVYLCASSLTGTGYNEQFFGPGTRLTVL.

Remarks on this clonotype: A far larger clone is a single base away, which makes a read error likely. The chain recombines TRBV6-5 with TRBJ2-7; D gene unclear. CDR3 size: 12 residues. Germline V gives CDR1 MNHEY, CDR2 SVGAGI. With 11 bases removed from V and 3 bases from J, the gap between germline ends came to 14 bases. The CDR3 loop is CACVGSGYEQYF. The CDR3 nucleotides read TGTGCCTGCGTGGGTTCGGGCTACGAGCAGTACTTC.

The CDR3, as DNA: TGTGCCAGCAGCTATAGCTTTCCCGGGGAGCTGTTTTTT. Amino acid sequence: CASSYSFPGELFF. This rearrangement joins TRBV12-3 or TRBV12-4 to TRBJ2-2; D unresolved. The V end was cut by 6 bases, the J end by 6 bases, with 11 bases between. The CDR3 is made up of 13 amino acids.

This clonotype was seen repeatedly, ten times or more. The chain joins TRBV5-4 to TRBJ1-2; D possibly corresponds to TRBD1 (5 bases). V was pared by 0 bases and J by 1 base, with 7 bases between. Looked up from germline, CDR1 is SGHNT and CDR2 is YYREEE (reference sequence). CDR3 length equals 14 residues. The CDR3 loop reads CASSLGGGNYGYTF. CDR3 DNA: TGTGCCAGCAGCTTGGGGGGGGGTAACTATGGCTACACCTTC.

The chain couples TRBV6-1 to TRBJ2-3; TRBD2 agrees at 9 bases. The CDR3 totals 13 residues. Trimming cost V 6 bases and J 11 bases; bases outside gene matches: 9. From germline, CDR1 is MNHNS and CDR2 SASEGT. CDR3 sequence reads: CASRSSSGRMQYF. DNA for the CDR3: TGTGCCAGCAGATCCTCGAGCGGGAGGATGCAGTATTTT.

The J gene is TRBJ2-7, the V gene TRBV20-1, with TRBD2 identical over 8 bases. This CDR3 is built from 16 residues. J was trimmed by 0 bases and V by 0 bases; bases with no gene match: 7. CDR1 DFQATT and CDR2 SNEGSKA come from the germline V gene (reference sequence). The CDR3 coding sequence is TGCAGTGCTAGAGATCTTGGTAGCGGGGACTCCTACGAGCAGTACTTC. This sequence encodes CSARDLGSGDSYEQYF.

As regards this clonotype: A far larger clone lies a single base away; this is likely a read error. This chain links TRBV25-1 with TRBJ2-7; no clear D. Germline loops: CDR1 MGHDK, CDR2 SYGVNS. V was trimmed by 6 bases and J by 1 base, leaving 10 bases between them. The CDR3 extends over 13 amino acids. The CDR3 region is CASSFGWSYEQYF. For the CDR3, the DNA is TGTGCCAGCAGCTTCGGGTGGTCCTACGAGCAGTACTTC.

By sample fraction, this clonotype is medium-sized. The chain links TRBV5-1 to TRBJ1-6; D unresolved. This CDR3 region has 15 residues. Germline-derived CDR1 and CDR2 are SGHRS and YFSETQ. V gave up 2 bases and J gave up 0 bases, with 6 bases separating them. This CDR3 is CASSFRSSYNSPLHF. CDR3 coding DNA: TGCGCCAGCAGCTTCAGGAGCTCCTATAATTCACCCCTCCACTTT.

This chain joins TRBV24-1 and TRBJ1-1, with 12 nucleotides matching TRBD1. The CDR3 is 13 residues long. Losses at the gene ends were 9 bases for V and 10 bases for J; bases not matched to a gene: 8. Germline V CDR1 and CDR2: KGHDR, SFDVKD. CDR3 in amino acids: CATESGTGGTAFF. DNA for the CDR3: TGTGCCACCGAGTCGGGGACAGGGGGCACAGCTTTCTTT.

V usage is TRBV12-5 and J usage is TRBJ2-1; D may be TRBD2 (5 bases). The CDR3 is 13 amino acids. Looked up from germline, CDR1 is LGHNT and CDR2 is FRNRAP. Trimming shortened V by 7 bases and J by 0 bases, and 7 bases separated the two germline ends. The CDR3 is CASAADSYNEQFF. CDR3 coding DNA: TGTGCTAGTGCAGCGGACTCCTACAATGAGCAGTTCTTC.

At least ten counts were recorded for this clonotype. The rearrangement joins TRBV24-1 to TRBJ2-1; no clear D gene. The CDR3 covers 14 residues. Trimming took 2 bases from V and 10 from J, leaving 14 bases between them. Germline CDR1 is KGHDR and CDR2 is SFDVKD. The CDR3 protein is CATSDSPTQSEQFF. CDR3 nucleotide sequence: TGTGCCACCAGTGATTCGCCAACTCAGAGCGAGCAGTTCTTC.

V is TRBV28 and J is TRBJ1-5, with D unresolved. Trimming took 4 bases from V and 6 from J, leaving 10 bases between them. The germline V gene encodes CDR1 MDHEN and CDR2 SYDVKM. The CDR3 is 13 residues long. CDR3 coding DNA: TGTGCCAGCAGTTATGAGTGGTCTCAGCCCCAGCATTTT. Its translation: CASSYEWSQPQHF.

This clonotype was picked up many times. CDR3 loop: CASSLRRVTGNTIYF. CDR3 bases: TGTGCCAGCAGCTTAAGGAGGGTCACTGGAAACACCATATATTTT. The V gene is TRBV3-1, the J gene TRBJ1-3; unclear D gene. V was cut by 5 bases and J by 2 bases, with 13 bases left in between. The germline V gene encodes CDR1 LGHDT and CDR2 YNNKEL (reference sequence). The CDR3 is 15 amino acids.

This clonotype was counted between two and nine times. A read error may be the cause here, since a much bigger clone is one base away. V usage is TRBV7-8 and J usage is TRBJ2-5, with D tentatively TRBD1 (6 bases). Germline lookup yields CDR1 SGHVS and CDR2 FQNEAQ. The CDR3 is 16 amino acids. V was shortened by 5 bases and J by 3 bases, with 19 bases between the two germline ends. The CDR3 sequence is CASSLSGWTDKETQYF. CDR3 in DNA: TGTGCCAGCAGCCTTAGTGGGTGGACAGATAAAGAGACCCAGTACTTC.

This clonotype was recorded at least ten times. V usage is TRBV7-9 and J usage is TRBJ2-5; 9 nucleotides agree with TRBD2. The CDR3 consists of 17 residues. The V gene's germline CDR1 is SEHNR and CDR2 FQNEAQ (reference sequence). J was trimmed by 6 bases and V by 4 bases; bases with no gene match: 15. CDR3 nucleotides: TGTGCCAGCAGCTACTGGACGGCGGGGGGGGGTAGGAAGACCCAGTACTTC. It encodes CASSYWTAGGGRKTQYF.

The sample holds many counts of this clonotype. The chain recombines TRBV7-9 with TRBJ2-3, with TRBD2 identical over 9 bases. Per the germline V gene, CDR1 is SEHNR and CDR2 is FQNEAQ (reference sequence). The CDR3 contains 16 residues. V was clipped by 0 bases and J by 6 bases; unmatched bases: 7. The CDR3 DNA is TGTGCCAGCAGCTTAGCTCTAGCGGGACGGGGGGATACGCAGTATTTT. Its protein is CASSLALAGRGDTQYF.

The J gene is TRBJ2-2, the V gene TRBV12-3 or TRBV12-4; 7 bases align to TRBD2. V shed 5 bases and J 0 bases; nucleotides not matched to a gene: 3. The CDR3 contains 15 residues. DNA of the CDR3: TGTGCCAGCAGTCCCGGACTAGCGAACACCGGGGAGCTGTTTTTT. This encodes CASSPGLANTGELFF.

This clonotype appeared a single time. A far more abundant clone sits one base away, making this likely a read error. The V and J genes are TRBV6-5 and TRBJ1-6; 8 nucleotides agree with TRBD1. Germline-derived CDR1 and CDR2 are MNHEY and SVGAGI. The CDR3 sequence is 14 residues long. The CDR3 here is CASSLNRGDSPPHF. The CDR3 bases are TGTGCCAGCAGTCTTAACAGGGGGGATTCACCCCCCCACTTT.

By sample fraction, this clonotype is medium-sized. The rearrangement links TRBV30 to TRBJ1-6; 11 positions agree with TRBD1. V dropped 3 bases and J dropped 9; count of bases not matched to a gene: 4. CDR1 and CDR2 from the germline V gene are GTSNPN and SVGIG (reference sequence). The CDR3 sequence is 14 residues long. CDR3 in DNA: TGTGCCTGGAGCGGGACAGGGGGTCGTTCACCCCTCCACTTT. It codes for CAWSGTGGRSPLHF.